The 19 T cell receptor beta chains in this list originate from one sample, sequenced in a study of blood T cell repertoires in COVID-19. Method: immunoSEQ multiplex PCR; TCRdb's copy keeps in-frame clones and lacks some. The repertoire holds around 130,000 clones, about 90% seen once, with around 3.4% in the top ten. Sample: peripheral blood. These receptors were collected from a woman aged 60 to 75 with acute or convalescent COVID-19.

The chain has TRBV7-9 and TRBJ1-1; D gene uncertain. This CDR3 contains 13 residues. From germline, CDR1 is SEHNR and CDR2 FQNEAQ (reference sequence). The V gene lost 8 bases and the J gene lost 0 bases, with 10 bases spanning the gap. The CDR3 loop is CASLLSMNTEAFF. The DNA for the CDR3 is TGTGCCAGCCTTTTGAGTATGAACACTGAAGCTTTCTTT.

Concerning this clone itself: The DNA is omitted, as the CDR3 cannot be located on it reliably, and the CDR3 follows TCRdb's listing. The chain links TRBV9 to TRBJ2-7; the table names TRBD1, a call not compared with the DNA. Germline V gene sequence: CDR1 SGDLS, CDR2 YYNGEE. The CDR3 is 13 amino acids in total, end residues counted. CDR3 sequence: CASSVGTGTALHF.

This clone showed up just a few times. V usage is TRBV4-1 and J usage is TRBJ2-1, with 8 nucleotides matching TRBD2. The V gene's germline CDR1 is MGHRA and CDR2 YSYEKL. V was pared by 0 bases and J by 4 bases, with 14 bases of the junction left unmatched. The CDR3 is 19 residues long. The CDR3 is CASSQDRGVAGKGYNEQFF. The CDR3, as DNA: TGCGCCAGCAGCCAAGATAGGGGGGTAGCGGGGAAGGGGTACAATGAGCAGTTCTTC.

This clone was seen once. The chain recombines TRBV11-2 with TRBJ2-1; the match to TRBD2 covers 7 bases. This CDR3 is 15 amino acids long. CDR1 SGHAT and CDR2 FQNNGV come from the germline V gene. V gave up 3 bases and J gave up 5 bases; unmatched junction bases: 7. The CDR3 DNA reads as TGTGCCAGCAGCTTCTATCTAGCGGAGGACAATGAGCAGTTCTTC. It translates to CASSFYLAEDNEQFF.

The chain links TRBV19 to TRBJ1-5; TRBD1 matches 8 bases. The CDR3 contains 15 residues. Losses at the gene ends were 6 bases for V and 0 bases for J; bases not matched to a gene: 4. In germline, CDR1 is LNHDA, CDR2 SQIVND (reference sequence). CDR3 nucleotide sequence: TGTGCCAGTAGGCTGACAGGGGTTAGCAATCAGCCCCAGCATTTT. Translating it yields CASRLTGVSNQPQHF.

The sample holds one count of this clone. The chain couples TRBV18 to TRBJ1-2, with D uncertain. This CDR3 is built from 13 residues. V dropped 3 bases and J dropped 6 bases, with 11 bases sitting between them. Germline-derived CDR1 and CDR2 are KGHSH and LQKENI. For the CDR3, the DNA is TGTGCCAGCTCACCCCCGCAGCGGGATGGCTACACCTTC. Amino acid sequence: CASSPPQRDGYTF.

This chain connects TRBV6-4 to TRBJ1-3; a possible D gene is TRBD1 (5 bases). This CDR3 spans 19 amino acids. Germline lookup yields CDR1 MRHNA and CDR2 SNTAGT. V was pared by 7 bases and J by 0 bases, with 25 bases between. The CDR3 protein is CASNNMEGVPKSSGNTIYF. The DNA of the CDR3 is TGTGCCAGCAACAATATGGAAGGGGTTCCCAAGTCCTCTGGAAACACCATATATTTT.

The chain links TRBV10-3 to TRBJ2-7, with TRBD2 identical over 9 bases. V gave up 9 bases and J gave up 6 bases; unmatched junction bases: 15. The CDR3 is 15 residues long. Germline V gives CDR1 ENHRY, CDR2 SYGVKD. The CDR3 nucleotides are TGTGCCATAGGGGACCTAGCGGGACCCGTACCCGAGCAGTACTTC. It is translated as CAIGDLAGPVPEQYF.

The genes are TRBV9 and TRBJ1-4, with D possibly matching TRBD1 (5 bases). The CDR3 length is 14 residues. Trimming stripped 3 bases from V and 8 bases from J, with 14 bases between. Germline loops: CDR1 SGDLS, CDR2 YYNGEE. CDR3 sequence (DNA): TGTGCCAGCAGCGAGGGCCAGGGTACCGAAAAACTGTTTTTT. The encoded protein is CASSEGQGTEKLFF.

The chain links TRBV3-1 (or the pseudogene TRBV3-2) to TRBJ1-6, with D perhaps TRBD1 (5 bases). The CDR3 is made up of 15 amino acids. The germline V gene has CDR1 LGHDT and CDR2 YNNKEL (reference sequence). The germline V and J ends were trimmed by 7 bases and 2 bases, with 12 bases remaining between them. The CDR3 bases are TGTGCCAGCATAAAATCAGGGCCCTATAATTCACCCCTCCACTTT. Translated: CASIKSGPYNSPLHF.

The CDR3 spells CASNGATEAFF. The CDR3 coding sequence is TGTGCCAGTAACGGAGCCACTGAAGCTTTCTTT. V and J are TRBV19 and TRBJ1-1; no reliable D call. Germline V CDR1 and CDR2: LNHDA, SQIVND (reference sequence). Between the trimmed V and J ends, which lost 7 bases and 4 bases, there was a span of 7 bases. The CDR3 sequence is 11 residues long.

This chain uses TRBV11-2 with TRBJ2-1; D may be TRBD1 (5 bases). This CDR3 region has 13 residues. Per the germline V gene, CDR1 is SGHAT and CDR2 is FQNNGV. The V and J ends lost 5 bases and 9 bases respectively, with 14 bases between them. For the CDR3, the DNA is TGTGCCAGCAGCCTGGGGCTAGTTGTTGAGCAGTTCTTC. It encodes CASSLGLVVEQFF.

The chain couples TRBV18 to TRBJ2-5, with a weak D call TRBD1 (6 bases). Trimming pared 5 bases from V and 3 bases from J, leaving 10 bases between. Germline values: CDR1 KGHSH, CDR2 LQKENI. The CDR3 runs to 13 residues. CDR3: CASSYYREETQYF. Here the CDR3 DNA reads TGTGCCAGCTCATACTACAGGGAAGAGACCCAGTACTTC. Based on the CDR3 plus reference TRBV18 and TRBJ2-5, the full variable domain is NAGVMQNPRHLVRRRGQEARLRCSPMKGHSHVYWYRQLPEEGLKFMVYLQKENIIDESGMPKERFSAEFPKEGPSILRIQQVVRGDSAAYFCASSYYREETQYFGPGTRLLVL.

The chain uses TRBV5-1 and TRBJ1-1, with D perhaps matching TRBD1 (6 bases). V lost 4 bases and J lost 0, with 16 bases in between. CDR1 and CDR2 (germline): SGHRS, YFSETQ. The CDR3 extends over 16 amino acids. This CDR3 reads CASSPAGASLNTEAFF. The CDR3 coding sequence is TGCGCCAGCAGCCCGGCGGGGGCCTCTTTGAACACTGAAGCTTTCTTT.

The V gene is TRBV13, the J gene TRBJ2-1; the D gene is possibly TRBD1 (6 bases). V lost 7 bases and J lost 5, with 21 bases in between. Germline V gene data show CDR1 as PRHDT and CDR2 as FYEKMQ (reference sequence). There are 16 residues in the CDR3. In nucleotides, the CDR3 is TGTGCCAGCATGGGATATGGCCAAGACAGGCACAATGAGCAGTTCTTC. Translating gives CASMGYGQDRHNEQFF.

The gene calls are TRBV6-5 and TRBJ1-1; 9 bases are shared with TRBD1. V lost 7 bases to trimming and J lost 3 bases; unmatched junction nucleotides: 6. This CDR3 spans 14 amino acids. Per germline, CDR1 MNHEY and CDR2 SVGAGI. The CDR3 is CASNRQGGDTEAFF. In DNA, the CDR3 is TGTGCCAGCAATAGACAGGGGGGGGACACTGAAGCTTTCTTT.

V gene TRBV3-1 (or the pseudogene TRBV3-2) combines with J gene TRBJ1-2, with a weak D call TRBD1 (6 bases). CDR3 length: 13 residues. The V end lost 3 bases, the J end lost 7 bases, and 12 bases lay between the germline ends. Germline V gene lookup returns CDR1 LGHDT and CDR2 YNNKEL (reference sequence). The CDR3 coding sequence is TGTGCCAGCAGCCAGCGGACAGAGCGTGGCTACACCTTC. As protein: CASSQRTERGYTF.

The chain joins TRBV6-5 to TRBJ2-7; a possible D gene is TRBD1 (6 bases). The CDR3 spans 14 residues. V was clipped by 4 bases and J by 2 bases, with 12 bases between them. Germline CDR1 reads MNHEY; CDR2 reads SVGAGI. CDR3 sequence (DNA): TGTGCCAGCAGTTCTTCCCGGACAGCCTACGAGCAGTACTTC. This sequence encodes CASSSSRTAYEQYF.

The rearrangement links TRBV28 to TRBJ1-5; no clear D gene. Germline V CDR1 and CDR2: MDHEN, SYDVKM. V lost 5 bases to trimming and J lost 7 bases, with 15 bases between them. The CDR3 is 14 residues long. The CDR3 DNA sequence: TGTGCCAGCAGTCTCCCTACCGTTTCCCAGCCCCAGCATTTT. Its protein product is CASSLPTVSQPQHF.